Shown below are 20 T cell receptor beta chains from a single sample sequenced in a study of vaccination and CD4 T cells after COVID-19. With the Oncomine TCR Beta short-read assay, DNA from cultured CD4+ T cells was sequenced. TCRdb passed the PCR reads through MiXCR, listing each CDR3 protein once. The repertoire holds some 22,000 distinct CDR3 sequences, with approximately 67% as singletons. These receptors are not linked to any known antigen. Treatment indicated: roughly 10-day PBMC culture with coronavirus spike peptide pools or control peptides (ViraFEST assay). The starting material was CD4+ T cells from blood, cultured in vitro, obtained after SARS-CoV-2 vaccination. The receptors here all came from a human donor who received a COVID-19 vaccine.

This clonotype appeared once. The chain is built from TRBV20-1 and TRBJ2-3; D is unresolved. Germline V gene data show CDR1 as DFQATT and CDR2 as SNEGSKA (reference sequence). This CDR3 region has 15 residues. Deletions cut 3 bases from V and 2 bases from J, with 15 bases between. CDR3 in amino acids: CSASDAILVTDTQYF. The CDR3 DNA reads TGCAGTGCTAGTGATGCGATATTGGTCACAGATACGCAGTATTTT.

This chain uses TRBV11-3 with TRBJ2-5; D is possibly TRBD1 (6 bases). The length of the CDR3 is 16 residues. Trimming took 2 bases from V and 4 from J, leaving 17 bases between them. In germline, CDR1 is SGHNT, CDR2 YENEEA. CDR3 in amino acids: CASSLPGRGIGETQYF. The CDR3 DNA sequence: TGTGCCAGCAGCTTACCTGGCAGGGGCATTGGAGAGACCCAGTACTTC.

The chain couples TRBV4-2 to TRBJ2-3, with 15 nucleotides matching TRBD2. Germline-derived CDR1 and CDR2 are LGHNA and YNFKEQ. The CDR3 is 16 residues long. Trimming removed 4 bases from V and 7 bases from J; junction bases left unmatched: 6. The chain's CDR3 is CASSPGLAGGRNTQYF. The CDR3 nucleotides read TGTGCCAGCAGCCCTGGACTAGCGGGGGGGCGAAATACGCAGTATTTT.

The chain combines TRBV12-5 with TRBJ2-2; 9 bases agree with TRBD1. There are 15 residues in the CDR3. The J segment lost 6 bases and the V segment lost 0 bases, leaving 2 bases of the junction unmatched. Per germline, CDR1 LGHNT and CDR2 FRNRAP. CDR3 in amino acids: CASGLVQGAAGELFF. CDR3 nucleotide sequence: TGTGCTAGTGGTTTGGTACAGGGGGCGGCCGGGGAGCTGTTTTTT.

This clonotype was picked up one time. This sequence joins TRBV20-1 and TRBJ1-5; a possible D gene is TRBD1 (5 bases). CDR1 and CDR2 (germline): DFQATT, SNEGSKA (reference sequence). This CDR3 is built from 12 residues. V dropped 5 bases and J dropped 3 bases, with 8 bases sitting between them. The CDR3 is CSAGQTNQPQHF. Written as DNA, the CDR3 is TGCAGTGCTGGACAAACCAATCAGCCCCAGCATTTT.

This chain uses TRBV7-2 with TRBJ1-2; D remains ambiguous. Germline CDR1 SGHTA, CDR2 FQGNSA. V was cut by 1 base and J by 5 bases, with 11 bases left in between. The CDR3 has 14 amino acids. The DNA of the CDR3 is TGTGCCAGCAGCTTAGTAGAGAGGACTTATGGCTACACCTTC. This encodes CASSLVERTYGYTF.

CDR3 sequence (DNA): TGTGCCAGCAGTGGACAGGTTGCCTACGAGCAGTACTTC. Translated, it gives CASSGQVAYEQYF. The rearrangement joins TRBV12-3 or TRBV12-4 to TRBJ2-7, with 7 bases matching TRBD1. The J segment lost 2 bases and the V segment lost 5 bases, leaving 3 bases of the junction unmatched. The CDR3 loop spans 13 amino acids.

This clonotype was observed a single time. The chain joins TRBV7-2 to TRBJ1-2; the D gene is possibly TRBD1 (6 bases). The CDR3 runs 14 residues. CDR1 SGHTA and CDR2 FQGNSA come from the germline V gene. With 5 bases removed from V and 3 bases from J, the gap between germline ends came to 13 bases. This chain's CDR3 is CASSPTQGYYGYTF. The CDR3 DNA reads TGTGCCAGCAGCCCTACACAGGGCTACTATGGCTACACCTTC. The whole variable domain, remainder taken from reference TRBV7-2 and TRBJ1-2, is GAGVSQSPSNKVTEKGKDVELRCDPISGHTALYWYRQSLGQGLEFLIYFQGNSAPDKSGLPSDRFSAERTGGSVSTLTIQRTQQEDSAVYLCASSPTQGYYGYTFGSGTRLTVV.

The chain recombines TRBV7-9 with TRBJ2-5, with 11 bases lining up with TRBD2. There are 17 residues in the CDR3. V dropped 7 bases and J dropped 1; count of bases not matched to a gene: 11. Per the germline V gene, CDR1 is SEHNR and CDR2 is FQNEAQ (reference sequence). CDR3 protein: CASIGTSGRRLQETQYF. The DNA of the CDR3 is TGTGCCAGCATTGGGACTAGCGGCCGTAGACTCCAAGAGACCCAGTACTTC.

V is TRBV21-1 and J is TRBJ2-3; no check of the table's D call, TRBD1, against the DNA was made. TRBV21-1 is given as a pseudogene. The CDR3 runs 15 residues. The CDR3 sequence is CASSSPGGLGDTQYF. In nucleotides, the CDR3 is TGTGCCAGCAGCAGCCCAGGGGGCTTGGGAGATACGCAGTATTTT.

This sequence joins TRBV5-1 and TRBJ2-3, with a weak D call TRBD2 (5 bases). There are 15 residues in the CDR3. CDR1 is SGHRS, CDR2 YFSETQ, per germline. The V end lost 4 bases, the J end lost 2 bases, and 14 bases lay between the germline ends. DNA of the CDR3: TGCGCCAGCAGCGGGAGTAGCGCCGACACAGATACGCAGTATTTT. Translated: CASSGSSADTDTQYF.

The CDR3 reads CASSEEPLGRGGTEAFF. CDR3 sequence (DNA): TGTGCCAGCAGTGAAGAACCTTTGGGCAGGGGAGGGACTGAAGCTTTCTTT. The V and J genes are TRBV6-1 and TRBJ1-1; TRBD1 is a possible D gene (6 bases). The germline V and J ends were trimmed by 1 base and 5 bases, with 20 bases remaining between them. There are 17 residues in the CDR3. Germline loops: CDR1 MNHNS, CDR2 SASEGT.

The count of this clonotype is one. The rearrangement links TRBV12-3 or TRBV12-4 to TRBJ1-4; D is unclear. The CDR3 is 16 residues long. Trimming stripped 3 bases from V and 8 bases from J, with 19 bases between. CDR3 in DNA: TGTGCCAGCAGTTTGGGAAATAGGGAGGGAAGGGAAAAACTGTTTTTT. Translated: CASSLGNREGREKLFF.

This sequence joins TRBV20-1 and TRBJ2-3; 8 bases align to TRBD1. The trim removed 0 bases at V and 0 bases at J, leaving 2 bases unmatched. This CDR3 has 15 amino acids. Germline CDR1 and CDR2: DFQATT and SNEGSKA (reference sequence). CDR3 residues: CSARDRTGSTDTQYF. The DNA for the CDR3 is TGCAGTGCTAGAGATAGGACAGGGAGCACAGATACGCAGTATTTT.

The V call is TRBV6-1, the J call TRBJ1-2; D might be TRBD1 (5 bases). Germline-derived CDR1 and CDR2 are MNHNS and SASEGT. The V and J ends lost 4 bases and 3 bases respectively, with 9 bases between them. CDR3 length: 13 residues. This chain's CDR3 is CASSGPRDYGYTF. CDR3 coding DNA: TGTGCCAGCAGTGGCCCCAGGGACTATGGCTACACCTTC.

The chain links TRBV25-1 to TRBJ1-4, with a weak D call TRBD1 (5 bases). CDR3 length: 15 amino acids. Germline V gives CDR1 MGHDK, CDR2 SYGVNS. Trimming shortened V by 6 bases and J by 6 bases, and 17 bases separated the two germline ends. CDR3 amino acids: CASSDGREGDEKLFF. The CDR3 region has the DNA TGTGCCAGCAGCGACGGCAGGGAAGGGGATGAAAAACTGTTTTTT.

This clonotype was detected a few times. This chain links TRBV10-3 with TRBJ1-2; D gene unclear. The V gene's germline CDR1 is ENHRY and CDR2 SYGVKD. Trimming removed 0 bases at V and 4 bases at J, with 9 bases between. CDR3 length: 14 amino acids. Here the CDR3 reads CAISESRGIYGYTF. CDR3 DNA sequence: TGTGCCATCAGTGAGTCGAGAGGGATCTATGGCTACACCTTC.

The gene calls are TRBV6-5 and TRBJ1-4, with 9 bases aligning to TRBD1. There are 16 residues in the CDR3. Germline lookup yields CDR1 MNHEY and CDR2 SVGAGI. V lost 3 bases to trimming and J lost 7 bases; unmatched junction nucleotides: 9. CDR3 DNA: TGTGCCAGCAGTTATTCCGAACAGGGGGCATTTGAAAAACTGTTTTTT. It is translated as CASSYSEQGAFEKLFF.

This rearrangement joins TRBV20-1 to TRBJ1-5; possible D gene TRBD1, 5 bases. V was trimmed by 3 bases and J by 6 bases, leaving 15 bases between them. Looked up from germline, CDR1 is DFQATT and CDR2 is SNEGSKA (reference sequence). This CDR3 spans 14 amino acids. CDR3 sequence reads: CSARPGLSIQPQHF. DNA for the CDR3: TGCAGTGCTAGGCCGGGACTTTCGATTCAGCCCCAGCATTTT.

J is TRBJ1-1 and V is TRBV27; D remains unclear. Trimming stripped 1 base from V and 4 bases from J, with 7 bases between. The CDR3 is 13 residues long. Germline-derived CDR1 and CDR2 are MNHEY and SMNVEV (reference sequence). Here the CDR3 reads CASSLYGVTEAFF. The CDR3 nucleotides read TGTGCCAGCAGTTTATACGGTGTCACTGAAGCTTTCTTT.